This T cell receptor (beta chain) was observed in a study of blood T cell repertoires in COVID-19. Overall study context: Material from acute and convalescent COVID-19 was sourced from the United States, Italy and Spain. PBMCs, B-cell-depleted T cells, or T cells provided the cDNA or gDNA that made up the material.

Authors' processing steps: Using reference gene primer amplification, nucleated cell counts were estimated. Assay used: immunoSEQ multiplex PCR; TCRdb lists only in-frame clones, some missing. V, J and clone size were drawn from that table, and D and trimming were deduced from the DNA. The table lists about 200,000 clones, 65% to 85% of them singletons. The V gene's germline CDR1 is ENHRY and CDR2 SYGVKD. V shed 10 bases, J shed 1 base, and the junction held 6 bases outside the gene matches. This CDR3 is built from 13 residues. The sequenced material came from peripheral blood. The chain links TRBV10-3 to TRBJ2-5; 7 bases align to TRBD1. The receptor comes from a human donor in a cohort sampled during active COVID-19. CDR3 sequence: CATRQGAQETQYF. For the CDR3, the DNA is TGTGCCACAAGACAGGGTGCCCAAGAGACCCAGTACTTC.